This record covers a single T cell receptor (beta chain). The antigen is unknown. This sample was taken from a study of cytomegalovirus exposure and HLA in healthy donors. Study at large: HLA-typed donors were the source of approximately 88 million unique TCRs, which an early data release held.

There are 15 residues in the CDR3. Germline V gene data show CDR1 as SGHRS and CDR2 as YFSETQ. Trimming took 7 bases from V and 1 from J, leaving 17 bases between them. Notes on the study in general: Most of the TCR beta V segments (in an earlier analysis) were productive either about 87% or about 30% of the time.

The PCR had 60 Vbeta and 13 Jbeta primers. The method was immunoSEQ multiplex PCR; TCRdb's version includes in-frame clones alone and lacks a portion of them. The sample includes about 200,000 clones, 87% of them seen just once. The chain uses TRBV5-1 and TRBJ1-1, with D possibly being TRBD1 (5 bases). The sequence was obtained from a boy between 2 and 15 years old in good health and CMV-seronegative. The source material was PBMCs. CDR3: CASASGGSKNTEAFF. CDR3 DNA: TGCGCCAGCGCCTCGGGGGGTTCTAAGAACACTGAAGCTTTCTTT.